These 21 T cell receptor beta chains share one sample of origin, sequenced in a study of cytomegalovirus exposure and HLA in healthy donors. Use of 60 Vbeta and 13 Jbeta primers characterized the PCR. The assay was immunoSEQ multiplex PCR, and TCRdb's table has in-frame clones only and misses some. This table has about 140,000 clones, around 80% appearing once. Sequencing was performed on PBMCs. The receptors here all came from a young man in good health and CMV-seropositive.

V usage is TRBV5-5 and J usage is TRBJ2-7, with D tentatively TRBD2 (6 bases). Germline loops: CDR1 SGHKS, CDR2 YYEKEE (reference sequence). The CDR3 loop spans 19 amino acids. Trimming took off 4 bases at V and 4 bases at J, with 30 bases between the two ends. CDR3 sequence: CASSPREVPGDPYLYEQYF. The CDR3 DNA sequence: TGTGCCAGCAGCCCTCGAGAGGTCCCGGGGGACCCTTACCTTTACGAGCAGTACTTC.

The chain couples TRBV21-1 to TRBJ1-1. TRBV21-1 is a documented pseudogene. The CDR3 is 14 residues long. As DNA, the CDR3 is TGTGCCAGCAGCAAAGGTCCCGGAGGGACTGAAGCTTTCTTT. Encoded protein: CASSKGPGGTEAFF.

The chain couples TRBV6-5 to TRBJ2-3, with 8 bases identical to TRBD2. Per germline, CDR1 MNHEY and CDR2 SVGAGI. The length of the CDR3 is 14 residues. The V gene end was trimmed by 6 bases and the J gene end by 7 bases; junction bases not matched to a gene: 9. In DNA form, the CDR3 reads TGTGCCAGCAGGAAACCCGGGGGGGCCAATACGCAGTATTTT. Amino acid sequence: CASRKPGGANTQYF.

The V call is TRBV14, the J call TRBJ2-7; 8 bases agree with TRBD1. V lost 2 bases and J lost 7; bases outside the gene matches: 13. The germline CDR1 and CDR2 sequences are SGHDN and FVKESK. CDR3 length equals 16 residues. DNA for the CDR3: TGTGCCAGCAGCCAAATCTCCGGGCAGGGGGCGAGGGAGCAGTACTTC. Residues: CASSQISGQGAREQYF.

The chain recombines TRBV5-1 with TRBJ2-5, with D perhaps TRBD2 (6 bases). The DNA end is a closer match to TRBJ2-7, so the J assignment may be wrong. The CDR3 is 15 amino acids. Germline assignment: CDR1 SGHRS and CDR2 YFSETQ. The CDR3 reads CASTTGGPNSYEQYF. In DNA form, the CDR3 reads TGCGCCAGCACCACCGGGGGTCCCAACTCCTACGAGCAGTACTTC.

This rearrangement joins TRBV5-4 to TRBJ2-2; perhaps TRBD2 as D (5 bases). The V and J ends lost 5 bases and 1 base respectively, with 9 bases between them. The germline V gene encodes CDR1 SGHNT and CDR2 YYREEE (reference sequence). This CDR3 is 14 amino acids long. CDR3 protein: CASRQSGNTGELFF. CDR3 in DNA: TGTGCCAGCAGACAAAGCGGGAACACCGGGGAGCTGTTTTTT.

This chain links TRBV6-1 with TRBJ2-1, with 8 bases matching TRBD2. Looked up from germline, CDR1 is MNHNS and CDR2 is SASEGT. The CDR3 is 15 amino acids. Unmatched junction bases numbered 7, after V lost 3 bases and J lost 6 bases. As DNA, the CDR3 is TGTGCCAGCAGTGAGGGACTAGAGGGGGTCAATGAGCAGTTCTTC. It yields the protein CASSEGLEGVNEQFF.

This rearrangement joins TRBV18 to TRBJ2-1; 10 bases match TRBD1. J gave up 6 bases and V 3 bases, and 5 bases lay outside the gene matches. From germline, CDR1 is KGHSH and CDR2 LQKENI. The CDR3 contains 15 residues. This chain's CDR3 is CASSPRTGGSNEQFF. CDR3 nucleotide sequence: TGTGCCAGCTCACCCAGGACAGGGGGTAGCAATGAGCAGTTCTTC.

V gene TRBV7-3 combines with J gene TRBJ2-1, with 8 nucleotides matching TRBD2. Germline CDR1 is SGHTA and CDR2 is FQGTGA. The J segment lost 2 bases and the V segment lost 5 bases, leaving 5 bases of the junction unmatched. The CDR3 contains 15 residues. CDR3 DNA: TGTGCCAGCAGCCCGGGACTAGTGGCCTACAATGAGCAGTTCTTC. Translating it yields CASSPGLVAYNEQFF.

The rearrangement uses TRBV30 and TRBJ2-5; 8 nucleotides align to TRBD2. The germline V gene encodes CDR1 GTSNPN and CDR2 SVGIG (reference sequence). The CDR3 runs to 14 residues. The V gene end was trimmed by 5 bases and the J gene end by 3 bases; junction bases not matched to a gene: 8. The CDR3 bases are TGTGCCTGGTCAGCGGGAGAGGGGGAAGAGACCCAGTACTTC. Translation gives CAWSAGEGEETQYF.

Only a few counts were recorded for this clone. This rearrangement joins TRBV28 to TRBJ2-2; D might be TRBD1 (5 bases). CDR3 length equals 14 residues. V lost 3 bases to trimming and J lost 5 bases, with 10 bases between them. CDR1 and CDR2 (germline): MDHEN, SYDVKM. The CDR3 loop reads CASSFSGKTGELFF. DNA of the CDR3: TGTGCCAGCAGTTTTTCAGGGAAAACCGGGGAGCTGTTTTTT.

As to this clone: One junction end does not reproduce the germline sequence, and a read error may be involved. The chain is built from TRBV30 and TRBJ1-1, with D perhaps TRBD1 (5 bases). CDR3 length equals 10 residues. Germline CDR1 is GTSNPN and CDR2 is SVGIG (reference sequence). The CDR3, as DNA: TGTGCATGGATGGGCGGGGGTGCTTTCTTT. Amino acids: CAWMGGGAFF.

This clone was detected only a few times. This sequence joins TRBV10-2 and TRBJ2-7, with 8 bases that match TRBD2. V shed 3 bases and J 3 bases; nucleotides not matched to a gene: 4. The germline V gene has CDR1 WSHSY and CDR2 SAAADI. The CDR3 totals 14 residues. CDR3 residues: CASSDQRGNYEQYF. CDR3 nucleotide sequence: TGCGCCAGCAGTGACCAGCGGGGGAACTACGAGCAGTACTTC.

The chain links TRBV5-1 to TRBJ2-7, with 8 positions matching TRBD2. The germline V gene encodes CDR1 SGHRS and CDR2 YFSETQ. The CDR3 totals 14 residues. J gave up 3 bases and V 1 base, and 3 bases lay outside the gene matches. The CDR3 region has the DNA TGCGCCAGCAGCTTGACTAGCGGAAACTACGAGCAGTACTTC. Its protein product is CASSLTSGNYEQYF.

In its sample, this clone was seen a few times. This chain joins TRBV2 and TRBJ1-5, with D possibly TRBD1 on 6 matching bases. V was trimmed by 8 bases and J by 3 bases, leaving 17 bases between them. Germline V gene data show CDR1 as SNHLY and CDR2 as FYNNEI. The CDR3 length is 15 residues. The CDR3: CASGVGGLNNQPQHF. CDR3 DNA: TGTGCCAGCGGTGTCGGGGGGCTTAACAATCAGCCCCAGCATTTT.

This CDR3 is CASSPLYLGQGMVGAFF. Here the CDR3 DNA reads TGTGCCAGCAGCCCCCTGTACCTCGGACAGGGGATGGTAGGAGCTTTCTTT. The chain joins TRBV7-9 to TRBJ1-1, with 9 positions matching TRBD1. Trimming took 5 bases from V and 10 from J; bases not matched to a gene: 20. CDR3 length equals 17 residues. Per the germline V gene, CDR1 is SEHNR and CDR2 is FQNEAQ (reference sequence).

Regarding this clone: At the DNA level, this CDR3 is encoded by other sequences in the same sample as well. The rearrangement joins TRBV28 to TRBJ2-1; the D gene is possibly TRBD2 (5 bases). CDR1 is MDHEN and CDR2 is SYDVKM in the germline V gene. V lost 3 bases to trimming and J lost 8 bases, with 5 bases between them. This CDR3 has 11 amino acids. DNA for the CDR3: TGTGCCAGCAGTTTGAGGGATGAGCAGTTCTTC. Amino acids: CASSLRDEQFF.

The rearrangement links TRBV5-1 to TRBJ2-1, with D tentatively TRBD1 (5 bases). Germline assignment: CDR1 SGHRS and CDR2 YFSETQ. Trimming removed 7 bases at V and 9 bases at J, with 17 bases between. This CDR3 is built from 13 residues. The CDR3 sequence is CASGAGSFGEQFF. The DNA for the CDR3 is TGCGCCAGCGGGGCAGGGTCCTTCGGTGAGCAGTTCTTC.

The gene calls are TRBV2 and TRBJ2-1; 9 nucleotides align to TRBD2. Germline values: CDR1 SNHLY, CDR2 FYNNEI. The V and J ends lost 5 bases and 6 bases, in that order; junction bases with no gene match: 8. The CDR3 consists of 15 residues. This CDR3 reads CASSMGLAGFNEQFF. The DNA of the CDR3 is TGTGCCAGCAGTATGGGGCTAGCGGGGTTCAATGAGCAGTTCTTC.

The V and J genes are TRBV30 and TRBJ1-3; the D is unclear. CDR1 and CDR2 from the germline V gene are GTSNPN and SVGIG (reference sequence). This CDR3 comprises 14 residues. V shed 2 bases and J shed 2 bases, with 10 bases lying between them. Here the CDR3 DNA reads TGTGCCTGGAGTCCCGCGGGTCCTGGAAACACCATATATTTT. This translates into CAWSPAGPGNTIYF.

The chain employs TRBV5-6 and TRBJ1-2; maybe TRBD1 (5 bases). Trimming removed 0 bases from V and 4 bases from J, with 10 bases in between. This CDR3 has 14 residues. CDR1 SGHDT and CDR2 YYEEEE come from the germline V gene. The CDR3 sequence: CASSLAGDGYGYTF. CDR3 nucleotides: TGTGCCAGCAGCTTGGCGGGGGACGGCTATGGCTACACCTTC.